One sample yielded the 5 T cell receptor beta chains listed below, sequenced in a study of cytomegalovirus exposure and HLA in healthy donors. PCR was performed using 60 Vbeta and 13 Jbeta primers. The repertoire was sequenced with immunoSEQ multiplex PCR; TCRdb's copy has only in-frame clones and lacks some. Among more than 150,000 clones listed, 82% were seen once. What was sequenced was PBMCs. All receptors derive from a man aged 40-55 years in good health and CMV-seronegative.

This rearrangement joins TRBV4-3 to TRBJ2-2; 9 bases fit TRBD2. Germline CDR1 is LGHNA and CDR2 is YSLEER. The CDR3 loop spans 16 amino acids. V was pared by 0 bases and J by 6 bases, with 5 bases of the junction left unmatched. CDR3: CASSQEPGLASGELFF. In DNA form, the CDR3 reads TGCGCCAGCAGCCAAGAACCGGGACTAGCATCCGGGGAGCTGTTTTTT.

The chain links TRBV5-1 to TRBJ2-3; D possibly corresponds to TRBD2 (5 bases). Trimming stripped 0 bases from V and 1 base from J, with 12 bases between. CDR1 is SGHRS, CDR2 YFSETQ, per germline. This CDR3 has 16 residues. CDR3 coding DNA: TGCGCCAGCAGCTTGGTCCTAGTCGGGGGCACAGATACGCAGTATTTT. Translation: CASSLVLVGGTDTQYF.

The CDR3 here is CATSARLGAYEQYF. CDR3 nucleotide sequence: TGTGCCACCAGCGCTCGACTAGGAGCCTACGAGCAGTACTTC. The chain uses TRBV15 and TRBJ2-7; possible D gene TRBD2, 6 bases. From germline, CDR1 is LNHNV and CDR2 YYDKDF (reference sequence). V dropped 5 bases and J dropped 2 bases, with 13 bases sitting between them. This CDR3 has 14 residues.

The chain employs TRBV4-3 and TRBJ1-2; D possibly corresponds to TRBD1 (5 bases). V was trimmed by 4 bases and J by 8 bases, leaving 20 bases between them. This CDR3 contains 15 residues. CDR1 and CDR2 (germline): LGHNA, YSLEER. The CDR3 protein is CASSPPEGRGTGYTF. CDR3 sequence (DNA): TGCGCCAGCAGCCCCCCCGAGGGGAGGGGTACCGGCTACACCTTC.

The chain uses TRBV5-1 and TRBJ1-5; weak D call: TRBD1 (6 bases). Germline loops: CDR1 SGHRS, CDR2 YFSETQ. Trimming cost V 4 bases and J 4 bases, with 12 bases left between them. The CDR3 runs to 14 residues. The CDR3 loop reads CASSGGGANQPQHF. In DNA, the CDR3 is TGCGCCAGCAGCGGAGGGGGGGCAAATCAGCCCCAGCATTTT.